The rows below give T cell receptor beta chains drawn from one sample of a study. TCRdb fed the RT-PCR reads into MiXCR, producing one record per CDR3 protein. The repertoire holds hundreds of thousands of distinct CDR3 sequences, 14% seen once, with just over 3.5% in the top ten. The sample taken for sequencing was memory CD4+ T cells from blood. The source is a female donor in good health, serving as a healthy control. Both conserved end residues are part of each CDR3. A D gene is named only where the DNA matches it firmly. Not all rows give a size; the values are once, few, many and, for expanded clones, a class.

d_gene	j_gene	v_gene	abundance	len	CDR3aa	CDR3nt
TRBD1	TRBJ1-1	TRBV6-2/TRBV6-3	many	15	CASRPGQGRDTEAFF	TGTGCCAGCAGACCGGGACAGGGGAGGGACACTGAAGCTTTCTTT
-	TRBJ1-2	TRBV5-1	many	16	CASSLELSRANYGYTF	TGCGCCAGCAGCTTGGAATTAAGCAGGGCGAACTATGGCTACACCTTC
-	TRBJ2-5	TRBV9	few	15	CASSVGPVQEETQYF	TGTGCCAGCAGCGTAGGTCCAGTCCAGGAGGAGACCCAGTACTTC
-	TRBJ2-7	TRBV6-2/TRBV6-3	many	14	CASSYSYGSYEQYF	TGTGCCAGCAGTTACTCGTATGGCTCCTACGAGCAGTACTTC
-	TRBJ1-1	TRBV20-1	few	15	CSAGVGHRGNTEAFF	TGCAGTGCTGGGGTGGGCCATCGGGGTAACACTGAAGCTTTCTTT
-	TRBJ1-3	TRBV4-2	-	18	CASSQEDRGKGSGNTIYF	TGTGCCAGCAGCCAAGAAGACCGGGGTAAGGGTTCTGGAAACACCATATATTTT
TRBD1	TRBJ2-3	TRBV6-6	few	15	CASSKTGAWTDTQYF	TGTGCCAGCAGCAAGACAGGGGCTTGGACAGATACGCAGTATTTT
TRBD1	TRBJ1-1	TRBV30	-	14	CAWSVRDRGTEAFF	TGTGCCTGGAGTGTGCGGGACAGGGGTACTGAAGCTTTCTTT
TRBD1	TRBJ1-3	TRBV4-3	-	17	CASSQAVGTGPGNTIYF	TGCGCCAGCAGCCAAGCAGTAGGGACAGGTCCTGGAAACACCATATATTTT
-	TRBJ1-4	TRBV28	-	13	CASSSGGLGKLFF	TGTGCCAGCAGTTCGGGGGGGCTGGGAAAACTGTTTTTT
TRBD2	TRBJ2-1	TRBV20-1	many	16	CSALTLAGGSYNEQFF	TGCAGTGCTCTCACCCTAGCGGGTGGCTCCTACAATGAGCAGTTCTTC
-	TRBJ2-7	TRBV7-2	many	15	CASSFSGGFTYEQYF	TGTGCCAGCAGCTTTTCTGGCGGGTTCACCTACGAGCAGTACTTC
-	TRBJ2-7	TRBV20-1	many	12	CSARKGDYEQYF	TGCAGTGCCAGGAAGGGGGACTACGAGCAGTACTTC
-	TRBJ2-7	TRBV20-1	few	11	CRASDGGEQYF	TGCAGGGCAAGTGATGGGGGAGAGCAGTACTTC
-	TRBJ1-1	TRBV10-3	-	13	CAISRGTETEAFF	TGTGCCATCTCGAGGGGGACGGAAACTGAAGCTTTCTTT
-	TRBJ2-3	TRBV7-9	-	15	CASSLLPPPTDTQYF	TGTGCCAGCAGCTTACTACCTCCCCCCACAGATACGCAGTATTTT
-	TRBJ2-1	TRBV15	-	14	CATSRDRSYNKQFF	TGTGCCACCAGCAGAGACAGGAGTTACAATAAGCAGTTCTTC
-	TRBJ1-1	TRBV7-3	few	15	CASSPNGVMNTEAFF	TGTGCCAGCAGCCCGAATGGGGTTATGAACACTGAAGCTTTCTTT
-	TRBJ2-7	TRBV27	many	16	CASSDRRDKHPYEQYF	TGTGCCAGCAGTGACAGACGGGACAAACACCCCTACGAGCAGTACTTC
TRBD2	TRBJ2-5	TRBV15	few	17	CATSSPPGTSGRQTQYF	TGTGCCACCAGCAGCCCTCCCGGGACTAGCGGGAGACAGACCCAGTACTTC
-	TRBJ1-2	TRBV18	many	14	CASSPIDRNYGYTF	TGTGCCAGCTCACCCATAGACAGAAACTATGGCTACACCTTC
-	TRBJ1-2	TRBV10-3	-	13	CAITRDGDYGYTF	TGTGCCATCACTAGGGACGGTGACTATGGCTACACCTTC